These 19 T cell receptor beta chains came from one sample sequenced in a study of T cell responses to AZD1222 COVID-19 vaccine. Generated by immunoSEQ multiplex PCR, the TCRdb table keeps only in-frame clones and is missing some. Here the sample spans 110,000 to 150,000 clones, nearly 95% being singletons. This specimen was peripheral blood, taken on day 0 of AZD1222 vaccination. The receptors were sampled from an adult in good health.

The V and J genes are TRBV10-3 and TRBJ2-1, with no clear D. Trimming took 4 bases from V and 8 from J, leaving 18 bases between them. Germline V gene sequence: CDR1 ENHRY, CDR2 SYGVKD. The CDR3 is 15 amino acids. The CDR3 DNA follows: TGTGCCATCAGTGTCACGGGTAATCGAGGCGATGAGCAGTTCTTC. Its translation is CAISVTGNRGDEQFF.

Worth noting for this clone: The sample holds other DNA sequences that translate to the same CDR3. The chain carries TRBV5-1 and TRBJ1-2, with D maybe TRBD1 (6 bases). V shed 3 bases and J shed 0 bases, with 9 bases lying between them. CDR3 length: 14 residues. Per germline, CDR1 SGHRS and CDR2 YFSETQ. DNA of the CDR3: TGCGCCAGCAGCTCCCGGACAGCTAACTATGGCTACACCTTC. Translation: CASSSRTANYGYTF.

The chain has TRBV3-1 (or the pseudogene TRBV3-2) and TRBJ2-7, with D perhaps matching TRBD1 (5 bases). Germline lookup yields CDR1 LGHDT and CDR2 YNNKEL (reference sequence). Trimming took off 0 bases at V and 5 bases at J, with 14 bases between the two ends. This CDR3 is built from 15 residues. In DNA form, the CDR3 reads TGTGCCAGCAGCCAAGACCCCAGGGTAAGGGACGAGCAGTACTTC. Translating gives CASSQDPRVRDEQYF.

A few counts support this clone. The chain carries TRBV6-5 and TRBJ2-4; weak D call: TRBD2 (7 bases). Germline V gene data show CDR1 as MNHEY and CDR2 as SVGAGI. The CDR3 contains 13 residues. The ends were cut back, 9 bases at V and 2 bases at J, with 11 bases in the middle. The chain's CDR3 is CASRGASKNIQYF. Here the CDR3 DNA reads TGTGCCAGTCGGGGGGCTTCCAAAAACATTCAGTACTTC.

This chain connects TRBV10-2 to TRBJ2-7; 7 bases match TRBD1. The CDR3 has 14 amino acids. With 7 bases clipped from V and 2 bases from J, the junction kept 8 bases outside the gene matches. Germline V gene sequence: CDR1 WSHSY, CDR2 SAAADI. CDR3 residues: CASTRQGTPYEQYF. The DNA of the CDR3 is TGCGCCAGCACCCGACAGGGAACTCCCTACGAGCAGTACTTC.

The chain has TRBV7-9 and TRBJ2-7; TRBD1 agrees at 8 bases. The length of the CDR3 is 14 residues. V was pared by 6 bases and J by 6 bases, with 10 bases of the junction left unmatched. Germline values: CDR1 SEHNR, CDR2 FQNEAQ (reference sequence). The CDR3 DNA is TGTGCCAGCAGGACTAAGGGGACAGGCGGCGAGCAGTACTTC. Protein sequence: CASRTKGTGGEQYF. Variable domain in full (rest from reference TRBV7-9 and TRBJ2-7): DTGVSQNPRHKITKRGQNVTFRCDPISEHNRLYWYRQTLGQGPEFLTYFQNEAQLEKSRLLSDRFSAERPKGSFSTLEIQRTEQGDSAMYLCASRTKGTGGEQYFGPGTRLTVT.

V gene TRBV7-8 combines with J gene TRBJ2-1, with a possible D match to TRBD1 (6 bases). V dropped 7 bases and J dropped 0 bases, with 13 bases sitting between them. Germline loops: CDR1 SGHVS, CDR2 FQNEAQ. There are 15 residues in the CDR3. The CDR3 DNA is TGTGCCAGCACCCTGGACAGTAACTCCTACAATGAGCAGTTCTTC. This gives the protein CASTLDSNSYNEQFF.

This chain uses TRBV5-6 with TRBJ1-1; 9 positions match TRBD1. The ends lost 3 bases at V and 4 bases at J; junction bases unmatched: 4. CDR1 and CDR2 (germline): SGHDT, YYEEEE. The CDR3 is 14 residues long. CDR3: CASSWTGVRTEAFF. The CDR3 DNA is TGTGCCAGCAGCTGGACAGGGGTTCGCACTGAAGCTTTCTTT.

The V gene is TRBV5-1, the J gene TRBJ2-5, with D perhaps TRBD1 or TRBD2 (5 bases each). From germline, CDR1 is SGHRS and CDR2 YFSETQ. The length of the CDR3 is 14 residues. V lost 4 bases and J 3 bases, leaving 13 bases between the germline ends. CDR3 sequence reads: CASSQDGTEETQYF. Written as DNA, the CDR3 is TGCGCCAGCAGCCAGGATGGGACGGAAGAGACCCAGTACTTC.

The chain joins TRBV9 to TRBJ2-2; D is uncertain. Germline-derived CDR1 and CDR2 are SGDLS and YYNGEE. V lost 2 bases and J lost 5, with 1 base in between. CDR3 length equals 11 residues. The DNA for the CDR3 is TGTGCCAGCAGCGTTACCGGGGAGCTGTTTTTT. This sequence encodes CASSVTGELFF.

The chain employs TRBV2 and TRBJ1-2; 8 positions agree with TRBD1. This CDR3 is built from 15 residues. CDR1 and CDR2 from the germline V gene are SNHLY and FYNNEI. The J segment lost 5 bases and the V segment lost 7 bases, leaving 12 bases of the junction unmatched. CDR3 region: CASNKQTGEAYGYTF. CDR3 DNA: TGTGCCAGCAATAAGCAGACAGGGGAGGCGTATGGCTACACCTTC.

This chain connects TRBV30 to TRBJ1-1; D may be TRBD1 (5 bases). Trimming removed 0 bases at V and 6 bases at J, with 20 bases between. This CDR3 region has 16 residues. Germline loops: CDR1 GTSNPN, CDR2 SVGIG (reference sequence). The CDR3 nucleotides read TGTGCCTGGAGTGTTCTTCAGGGTCTATTCTCTTCTGAAGCTTTCTTT. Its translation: CAWSVLQGLFSSEAFF.

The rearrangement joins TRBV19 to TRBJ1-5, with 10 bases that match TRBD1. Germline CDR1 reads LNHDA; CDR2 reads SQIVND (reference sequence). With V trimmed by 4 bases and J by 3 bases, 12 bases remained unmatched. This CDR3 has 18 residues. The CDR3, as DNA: TGTGCCAGTAGTAAAGGAGGGACAGGGGACGCGGACAATCAGCCCCAGCATTTT. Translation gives CASSKGGTGDADNQPQHF.

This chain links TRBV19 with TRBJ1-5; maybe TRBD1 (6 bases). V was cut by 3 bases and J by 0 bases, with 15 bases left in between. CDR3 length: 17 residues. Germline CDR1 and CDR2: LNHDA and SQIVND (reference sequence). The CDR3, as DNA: TGTGCCAGTAGTATGATACAGGGATCCTATAGCAATCAGCCCCAGCATTTT. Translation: CASSMIQGSYSNQPQHF.

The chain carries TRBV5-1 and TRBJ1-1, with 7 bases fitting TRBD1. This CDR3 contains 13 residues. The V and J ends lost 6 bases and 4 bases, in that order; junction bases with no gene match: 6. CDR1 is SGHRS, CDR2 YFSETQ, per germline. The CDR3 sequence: CASTTTGFTEAFF. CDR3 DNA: TGCGCCAGCACCACGACAGGGTTCACTGAAGCTTTCTTT.

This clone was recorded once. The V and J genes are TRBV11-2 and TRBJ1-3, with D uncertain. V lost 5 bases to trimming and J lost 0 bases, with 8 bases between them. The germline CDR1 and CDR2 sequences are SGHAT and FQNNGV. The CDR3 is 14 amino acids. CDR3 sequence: CASSPRTSGNTIYF. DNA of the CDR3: TGTGCCAGCAGCCCGAGGACCTCTGGAAACACCATATATTTT.

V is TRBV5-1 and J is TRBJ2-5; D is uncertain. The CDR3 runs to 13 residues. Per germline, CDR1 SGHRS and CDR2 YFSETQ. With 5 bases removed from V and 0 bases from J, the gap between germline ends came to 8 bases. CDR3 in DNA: TGCGCCAGCAGGGACCTTTACCAAGAGACCCAGTACTTC. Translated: CASRDLYQETQYF.

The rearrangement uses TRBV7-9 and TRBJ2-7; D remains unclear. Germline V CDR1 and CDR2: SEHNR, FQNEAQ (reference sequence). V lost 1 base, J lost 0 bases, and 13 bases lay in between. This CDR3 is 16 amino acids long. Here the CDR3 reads CASSLGPKGSSYEQYF. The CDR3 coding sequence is TGTGCCAGCAGCTTAGGTCCGAAGGGCTCCTCCTACGAGCAGTACTTC.

The CDR3 coding sequence is TGCAGCGTTACAGGGGCCGGCGGGGAGCTGTTTTTT. It is translated as CSVTGAGGELFF. The chain uses TRBV29-1 and TRBJ2-2, with 7 positions matching TRBD1. V shed 5 bases and J 7 bases; nucleotides not matched to a gene: 4. This CDR3 region has 12 residues. The germline V gene encodes CDR1 SQVTM and CDR2 ANQGSEA.